Listed below are T cell receptor beta chains from one sample, sequenced in a study of T cells in Graves' hyperthyroidism and ophthalmopathy. TCRdb reprocessed the multiplex PCR reads with MiXCR, giving one entry per CDR3 protein. The data hold about 620,000 distinct CDR3 sequences, with 15% to 20% observed a single time. The sequenced sample consisted of blood. The source is a woman in her twenties or thirties with Graves' hyperthyroidism. The CDR3 runs from the conserved cysteine through the conserved F or W. The D gene is left open where the match is weak. Clone size, where shown, is once, few, many, or a class for clones that have expanded.

clone_size,v_call,j_call,d_call,cdr3_aa,cdr3_nt
.,TRBV5-6,TRBJ2-1,TRBD2,CASSLGSAGTRDEQFF,TGTGCCAGCAGCTTGGGGTCGGCGGGGACTAGGGATGAGCAGTTCTTC
few,TRBV9,TRBJ2-5,TRBD1,CASSVVGGIQETQYF,TGTGCCAGCAGCGTAGTAGGGGGCATCCAAGAGACCCAGTACTTC
.,TRBV6-1,TRBJ2-7,.,CASSSPEGWEQYF,TGTGCCAGCAGTAGCCCCGAGGGTTGGGAGCAGTACTTC
.,TRBV7-7,TRBJ2-5,TRBD1,CASSLQGTSDETQYF,TGTGCTAGCAGCTTACAGGGGACCTCGGACGAGACCCAGTACTTC
.,TRBV3-1,TRBJ2-1,.,CASSPRGGGQNEQFF,TGTGCCAGCAGCCCGCGAGGGGGGGGTCAAAATGAGCAGTTCTTC
.,TRBV5-6,TRBJ1-1,TRBD1,CASSQTGPPTEAFF,TGTGCCAGCAGCCAGACAGGGCCCCCCACTGAAGCTTTCTTT
many,TRBV6-1,TRBJ2-7,.,CASSYTAYEQYF,TGTGCCAGCTCCTACACCGCCTACGAGCAGTACTTC
many,TRBV30,TRBJ1-1,.,CAWSVDRTFF,TGTGCCTGGAGTGTAGATCGTACTTTCTTT
.,TRBV11-2,TRBJ2-1,TRBD2,CASSPPGGRGEGEQFF,TGTGCCAGCTCACCACCGGGCGGGAGGGGAGAGGGTGAGCAGTTCTTC
many,TRBV28,TRBJ1-2,.,CASSSTPDTRYTF,TGTGCCAGCAGTTCAACCCCAGATACTCGCTACACCTTC
.,TRBV5-1,TRBJ1-1,.,CASSFTRESPLAEAFF,TGCGCCAGCAGCTTCACCAGGGAATCCCCACTAGCTGAAGCTTTCTTT
.,TRBV9,TRBJ2-3,.,CASSVEGVTADTQYF,TGTGCCAGCAGCGTAGAGGGAGTGACGGCAGATACGCAGTATTTT
few,TRBV15,TRBJ1-3,.,CATSRGGEGNTIYF,TGTGCCACCAGCAGAGGAGGGGAGGGAAACACCATATATTTT
many,TRBV7-9,TRBJ2-3,TRBD2,CASSPTRLAGGEDTQYF,TGTGCCAGCAGCCCGACACGTCTAGCGGGTGGAGAAGATACGCAGTATTTT
.,TRBV27,TRBJ2-7,.,CASSLAQTSEQYF,TGTGCCAGCAGTTTAGCCCAGACTTCCGAGCAGTACTTC
.,TRBV18,TRBJ2-1,TRBD2,CASSTGLAGDEQFF,TGTGCCAGCTCAACCGGACTAGCGGGAGATGAGCAGTTCTTC
many,TRBV6-1,TRBJ1-1,.,CASRQGGSDTEAFF,TGTGCCAGCAGACAGGGAGGGTCCGACACTGAAGCTTTCTTT
.,TRBV9,TRBJ2-1,.,CASSPRDGYNEQFF,TGTGCCAGCAGCCCCCGGGACGGTTACAATGAGCAGTTCTTC
few,TRBV27,TRBJ2-2,.,CASSFTENTGELFF,TGTGCCAGCAGTTTTACAGAAAACACCGGGGAGCTGTTTTTT
many,TRBV27,TRBJ2-3,TRBD2,CASSSYGTSGPFENTQYF,TGTGCCAGCAGTTCTTACGGTACTAGCGGCCCCTTTGAGAATACGCAGTATTTT
.,TRBV20-1,TRBJ2-7,TRBD2,CSARERTSGRWSEQYF,TGCAGTGCTAGAGAAAGGACTAGCGGGAGGTGGAGTGAGCAGTACTTC
.,TRBV5-5,TRBJ1-5,.,CASSQTDYSNQPQHF,TGTGCCAGCAGCCAGACAGATTATAGCAATCAGCCCCAGCATTTT
.,TRBV4-1,TRBJ1-6,TRBD1,CASSQTTGGVNSPLHF,TGCGCCAGCAGCCAGACCACAGGGGGGGTTAATTCACCCCTCCACTTT
.,TRBV7-2,TRBJ1-3,TRBD1,CASSLTGAGSGNTIYF,TGTGCCAGCAGCTTAACAGGGGCTGGCTCTGGAAACACCATATATTTT
many,TRBV7-2,TRBJ1-5,.,CASSLERDSNQPQHF,TGTGCCAGCAGCTTAGAGAGAGATAGCAATCAGCCCCAGCATTTT
.,TRBV20-1,TRBJ1-5,.,CSASFVGSNQPQHF,TGCAGTGCTTCCTTTGTTGGTAGCAATCAGCCCCAGCATTTT
.,TRBV6-1,TRBJ2-2,.,CASSVGEELFF,TGTGCCAGCAGTGTCGGCGAGGAGCTGTTTTTT
.,TRBV7-3,TRBJ2-1,TRBD1,CASSFAPSNRGLYEQFF,TGTGCCAGCAGCTTCGCCCCGTCGAACAGGGGGCTATATGAGCAGTTCTTC
.,TRBV12-3/TRBV12-4,TRBJ2-7,TRBD1,CASSLDRGDIYEQYF,TGTGCCAGCAGTTTGGACAGGGGTGATATTTACGAGCAGTACTTC
many,TRBV28,TRBJ1-6,.,CASSAIAGTEYNSPLHF,TGTGCCAGCAGTGCGATCGCCGGGACGGAGTATAATTCACCCCTCCACTTT
many,TRBV28,TRBJ2-7,.,CASSSGVLSYEQYF,TGTGCCAGCAGTTCGGGGGTATTAAGCTACGAGCAGTACTTC
few,TRBV18,TRBJ2-7,TRBD1,CASSQPGTGGYEQYF,TGTGCCAGCTCGCAGCCCGGGACAGGGGGCTACGAGCAGTACTTC
many,TRBV6-1,TRBJ2-1,TRBD2,CASRWTSGYNEQFF,TGTGCCAGCAGGTGGACTAGCGGGTACAATGAGCAGTTCTTC
many,TRBV27,TRBJ2-7,.,CASSLGRDMEQYF,TGTGCCAGCAGTCTTGGACGGGACATGGAGCAGTACTTC
many,TRBV18,TRBJ2-5,.,CASSPGSQSQETQYF,TGTGCCAGCTCACCGGGTTCGCAGTCTCAAGAGACCCAGTACTTC
.,TRBV28,TRBJ1-4,.,CASGGRGEKLFF,TGTGCCAGCGGGGGAAGAGGGGAAAAACTGTTTTTT
many,TRBV2,TRBJ1-4,.,CASSEGAENEKLFF,TGTGCCAGCAGTGAAGGGGCAGAGAATGAAAAACTGTTTTTT
many,TRBV28,TRBJ1-2,.,CASSSPHSYGYTF,TGTGCCAGCAGTTCCCCGCACAGCTATGGCTACACCTTC
.,TRBV6-1,TRBJ1-4,.,CASRRRSTNEKLFF,TGTGCCAGCAGAAGACGCTCAACTAATGAAAAACTGTTTTTT
.,TRBV5-1,TRBJ2-7,.,CASSPLQVEYEQYF,TGCGCCAGCAGCCCCTTACAGGTCGAGTACGAGCAGTACTTC
many,TRBV7-3,TRBJ2-2,.,CASRPTDTGELFF,TGTGCCAGCAGGCCGACGGACACCGGGGAGCTGTTTTTT
few,TRBV5-1,TRBJ2-2,.,CASSWEGANTGELFF,TGCGCCAGCAGCTGGGAGGGGGCAAACACCGGGGAGCTGTTTTTT
few,TRBV9,TRBJ1-2,.,CASSSREAYYGYTF,TGTGCCAGCAGCTCCCGTGAGGCGTACTATGGCTACACCTTC
.,TRBV2,TRBJ2-5,TRBD1,CASSAGTAETQYF,TGTGCCAGCAGCGCCGGGACAGCGGAGACCCAGTACTTC
.,TRBV2,TRBJ1-3,.,CASSGRSSGNTIYF,TGTGCCAGCAGTGGACGGTCCTCTGGAAACACCATATATTTT
.,TRBV12-3/TRBV12-4,TRBJ2-1,.,CASSWTVGGYEQFF,TGTGCCAGCAGTTGGACGGTGGGAGGATATGAGCAGTTCTTC
.,TRBV29-1,TRBJ2-3,TRBD1,CSVSGQGDTDTQYF,TGCAGCGTGAGTGGACAGGGAGACACAGATACGCAGTATTTT
.,TRBV7-2,TRBJ2-1,.,CASSEVYEQFF,TGTGCCAGCAGCGAAGTGTATGAGCAGTTCTTC
.,TRBV20-1,TRBJ2-2,TRBD2,CSASTSGYTGELFF,TGCAGTGCTAGCACTAGCGGGTACACCGGGGAGCTGTTTTTT
many,TRBV18,TRBJ2-3,.,CASSPLKLEGSDTQYF,TGTGCCAGCTCACCGCTCAAGTTGGAGGGCTCAGATACGCAGTATTTT
many,TRBV18,TRBJ2-7,TRBD1,CASSEGALVYEQYF,TGTGCCAGCTCAGAGGGGGCGCTGGTCTACGAGCAGTACTTC
many,TRBV28,TRBJ2-1,.,CASSFPNGLEQFF,TGTGCCAGCAGTTTCCCGAACGGGCTGGAGCAGTTCTTC
once,TRBV20-1,TRBJ2-7,.,CSAPRDLRYEHYF,TGCAGTGCTCCCCGGGACCTGAGGTACGAGCACTACTTC
few,TRBV11-2,TRBJ2-7,.,CASSSDLPSYEQYF,TGTGCCAGCAGCTCGGACTTGCCCTCCTACGAGCAGTACTTC